These T cell receptor beta chains were read from a single sample in a study of blood T cell repertoires in COVID-19. The table came from immunoSEQ multiplex PCR; TCRdb's copy has only in-frame clones and leaves some out. The data show over 200,000 clones, nearly 90% seen once. Input material: PBMCs or T cells enriched from blood (not recorded which). Receptor source: a man in his thirties or forties who had recovered from COVID-19. The CDR3 runs from the conserved cysteine through the conserved F or W. A D gene is named only where the DNA matches it firmly. The listing skips clone size in some rows; elsewhere it reads once, few, many or a size class.

J gene,D gene,clone size,V gene,CDR3 protein,CDR3 DNA
TRBJ2-1,.,.,TRBV5-5,CASSLATDNEQFF,TGTGCCAGCAGCTTGGCAACAGACAATGAGCAGTTCTTC
TRBJ2-5,.,.,TRBV5-4,CASSLYQGETQYF,TGTGCCAGCAGCTTATATCAGGGGGAGACCCAGTACTTC
TRBJ1-1,TRBD1,.,TRBV3-1/TRBV3-2,CASSLRQGKNEAFF,TGTGCCAGCAGCCTGAGACAGGGGAAGAATGAAGCTTTCTTT
TRBJ2-3,TRBD2,.,TRBV6-5,CASRAAGGPGDTQYF,TGTGCCAGCAGGGCAGCGGGGGGGCCTGGAGATACGCAGTATTTT
TRBJ2-7,TRBD1,.,TRBV18,CASSPRDRPYEQYF,TGTGCCAGCTCACCGAGGGACAGGCCCTACGAGCAGTACTTC
TRBJ2-3,TRBD1,once,TRBV7-7,CASSFGAGGPGTQYF,TGTGCCAGCAGCTTTGGGGCAGGGGGCCCAGGTACGCAGTATTTT
TRBJ1-1,.,.,TRBV4-1,CASRSGPEAFF,TGCGCCAGCAGAAGTGGCCCTGAAGCTTTCTTT
TRBJ2-5,.,.,TRBV5-1,CASSLDRAETQYF,TGCGCCAGCAGCTTGGACAGGGCGGAGACCCAGTACTTC
TRBJ2-1,TRBD2,.,TRBV30,CAWLAGMDNEQFF,TGTGCCTGGCTAGCGGGAATGGATAATGAGCAGTTCTTC
TRBJ2-7,.,.,TRBV28,CASTPSPGGEQYF,TGTGCCAGCACCCCTTCCCCCGGGGGCGAGCAGTACTTC
TRBJ2-6,.,.,TRBV5-1,CASSLGGGANVLTF,TGCGCCAGCAGCTTGGGCGGTGGGGCCAACGTCCTGACTTTC
TRBJ2-1,TRBD2,once,TRBV28,CASSSPLATTGNEQFF,TGTGCCAGCAGCTCCCCACTAGCGACAACCGGGAATGAGCAGTTCTTC
TRBJ2-5,TRBD2,.,TRBV9,CASSTGLAGVSAATQYF,TGTGCCAGCAGCACTGGACTAGCGGGGGTATCAGCTGCCACCCAGTACTTC
TRBJ1-4,.,.,TRBV7-2,CASSPGLGSEKLFF,TGTGCCAGCAGCCCGGGCTTGGGGAGTGAAAAACTGTTTTTT
TRBJ1-5,.,.,TRBV7-2,CASSLGGARSNQPQHF,TGTGCCAGCAGCTTAGGGGGCGCCAGATCGAATCAGCCCCAGCATTTT
TRBJ2-2,.,.,TRBV7-2,CASSFTGGTGELFF,TGTGCCAGCAGCTTTACAGGTGGCACCGGGGAGCTGTTTTTT
TRBJ1-1,.,.,TRBV3-1/TRBV3-2,CASSQDGPLTNTEAFF,TGTGCCAGCAGCCAAGATGGGCCTTTAACGAACACTGAAGCTTTCTTT
TRBJ1-3,.,.,TRBV9,CASSVTGTRSGNTIYF,TGTGCCAGCAGCGTGACCGGGACACGCTCTGGAAACACCATATATTTT
TRBJ2-5,TRBD2,.,TRBV7-9,CASSPRKGRGEGETQYF,TGTGCCAGCAGCCCCCGAAAGGGGCGGGGGGAAGGGGAGACCCAGTACTTC
TRBJ2-7,.,.,TRBV18,CASSPPTAYEQYF,TGTGCCAGCTCACCACCTACAGCCTACGAGCAGTACTTC
TRBJ2-3,.,.,TRBV29-1,CSVGGVLTDTQYF,TGCAGCGTTGGGGGCGTACTTACAGATACGCAGTATTTT
TRBJ2-7,.,.,TRBV25-1,CASSEFLDKTYEQYF,TGTGCCAGCAGTGAATTTCTGGACAAGACCTACGAGCAGTACTTC
TRBJ1-6,TRBD1,.,TRBV5-1,CASSPTSGTANSPLHF,TGCGCCAGCAGCCCGACATCCGGGACAGCAAATTCACCCCTCCACTTT
TRBJ2-7,.,.,TRBV27,CASSSTGSSYEQYF,TGTGCCAGCAGTTCGACAGGCAGCTCCTACGAGCAGTACTTC
TRBJ2-1,.,.,TRBV29-1,CSVEGPVDWVQSYNEQFF,TGCAGCGTTGAGGGTCCCGTAGACTGGGTACAATCCTACAATGAGCAGTTCTTC
TRBJ1-2,TRBD1,few,TRBV25-1,CARGTARYGYTF,TGTGCCAGGGGGACAGCCCGCTATGGCTACACCTTC
TRBJ2-1,TRBD2,.,TRBV7-9,CASSLVLAGAGQFF,TGTGCCAGCAGCTTAGTTCTTGCGGGAGCCGGGCAGTTCTTC
TRBJ1-4,.,.,TRBV4-3,CASSQDLIRAGANEKLFF,TGCGCCAGCAGCCAAGATCTAATACGGGCGGGGGCTAATGAAAAACTGTTTTTT
TRBJ1-2,.,.,TRBV7-2,CASSPWTDANYGYTF,TGTGCCAGCAGCCCTTGGACAGACGCGAACTATGGCTACACCTTC
TRBJ1-1,.,.,TRBV19,CASSRNTEAFF,TGTGCCAGTAGTCGGAACACTGAAGCTTTCTTT
TRBJ1-1,.,.,TRBV28,CASRFTRNTEAFF,TGTGCCAGCAGATTTACAAGGAACACTGAAGCTTTCTTT
TRBJ1-1,.,once,TRBV12-2,CASRLARTGNTEAFF,TGTGCAAGTCGCTTAGCGAGAACAGGGAACACTGAAGCTTTCTTT
TRBJ1-3,.,once,TRBV30,CASARGGGNTIYF,TGTGCCTCTGCCCGGGGTGGAGGAAACACCATATATTTT
TRBJ1-1,.,large,TRBV3-1/TRBV3-2,CASSQGGSGAFF,TGTGCCAGCAGCCAAGGAGGGTCCGGTGCTTTCTTT
TRBJ2-6,.,.,TRBV7-3,CASSQAGSGANVLTF,TGTGCCAGCAGCCAAGCAGGGTCCGGGGCCAACGTCCTGACTTTC
TRBJ1-5,TRBD1,.,TRBV19,CASLGQHWQPQHF,TGTGCCAGCCTGGGACAGCACTGGCAGCCCCAGCATTTT
TRBJ1-1,.,.,TRBV23-1,CASSQQGLNTEAFF,TGCGCCAGCAGTCAACAGGGCTTGAACACTGAAGCTTTCTTT
TRBJ1-2,.,.,TRBV7-8,CASSFGENYGYTF,TGTGCCAGCAGCTTCGGGGAGAACTATGGCTACACCTTC
TRBJ2-7,.,.,TRBV7-9,CASSLIGDRSSYEQYF,TGTGCCAGCAGCTTAATCGGAGACAGGAGCTCCTACGAGCAGTACTTC
TRBJ2-5,.,.,TRBV7-2,CASSFQGGRETQYF,TGTGCCAGCAGCTTCCAAGGCGGGCGGGAGACCCAGTACTTC
TRBJ2-1,TRBD2,.,TRBV5-4,CASSGGLAAYNEQFF,TGTGCCAGCAGCGGGGGACTAGCTGCCTACAATGAGCAGTTCTTC